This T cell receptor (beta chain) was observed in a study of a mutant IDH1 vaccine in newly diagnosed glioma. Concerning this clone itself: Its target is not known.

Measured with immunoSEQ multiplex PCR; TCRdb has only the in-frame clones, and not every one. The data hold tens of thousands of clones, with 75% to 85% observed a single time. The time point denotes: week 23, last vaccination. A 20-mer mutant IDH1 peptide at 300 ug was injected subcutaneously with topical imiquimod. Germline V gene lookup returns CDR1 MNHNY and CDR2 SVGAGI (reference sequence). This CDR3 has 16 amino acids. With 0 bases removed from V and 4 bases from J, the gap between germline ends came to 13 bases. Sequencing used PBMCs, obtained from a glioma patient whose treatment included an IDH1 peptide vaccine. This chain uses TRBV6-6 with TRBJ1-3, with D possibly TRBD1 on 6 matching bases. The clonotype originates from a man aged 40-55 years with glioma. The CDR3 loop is CASSYSVGAGGNTIYF. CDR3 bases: TGTGCCAGCAGTTACTCAGTGGGGGCCGGAGGAAACACCATATATTTT.